This paragraph covers one TCR beta chain sequence. A J-beta primer mix and a sample-barcoded 5' primer were used in a second PCR of about 7 to 12 cycles. TCRdb recomputed calls from the 5' RACE reads with MiXCR, one row per CDR3 protein. The data hold 2 million or so distinct CDR3 sequences, with roughly 50% observed a single time. The data were taken from a study of blood T cells in healthy people across ages. With V trimmed by 5 bases and J by 1 base, 7 bases remained unmatched. The CDR3 runs to 15 residues. Germline V gives CDR1 SQVTM, CDR2 ANQGSEA. Each donor had around 9.2 milliliters of peripheral blood drawn.

The V and J genes are TRBV29-1 and TRBJ2-1, with 8 nucleotides matching TRBD2. The sequence was obtained from a woman aged 40 to 50 in good health. What was sequenced was blood. This CDR3 reads CSVPWRGASYNEQFF. CDR3 sequence (DNA): TGCAGCGTTCCCTGGCGGGGGGCATCCTACAATGAGCAGTTCTTC.